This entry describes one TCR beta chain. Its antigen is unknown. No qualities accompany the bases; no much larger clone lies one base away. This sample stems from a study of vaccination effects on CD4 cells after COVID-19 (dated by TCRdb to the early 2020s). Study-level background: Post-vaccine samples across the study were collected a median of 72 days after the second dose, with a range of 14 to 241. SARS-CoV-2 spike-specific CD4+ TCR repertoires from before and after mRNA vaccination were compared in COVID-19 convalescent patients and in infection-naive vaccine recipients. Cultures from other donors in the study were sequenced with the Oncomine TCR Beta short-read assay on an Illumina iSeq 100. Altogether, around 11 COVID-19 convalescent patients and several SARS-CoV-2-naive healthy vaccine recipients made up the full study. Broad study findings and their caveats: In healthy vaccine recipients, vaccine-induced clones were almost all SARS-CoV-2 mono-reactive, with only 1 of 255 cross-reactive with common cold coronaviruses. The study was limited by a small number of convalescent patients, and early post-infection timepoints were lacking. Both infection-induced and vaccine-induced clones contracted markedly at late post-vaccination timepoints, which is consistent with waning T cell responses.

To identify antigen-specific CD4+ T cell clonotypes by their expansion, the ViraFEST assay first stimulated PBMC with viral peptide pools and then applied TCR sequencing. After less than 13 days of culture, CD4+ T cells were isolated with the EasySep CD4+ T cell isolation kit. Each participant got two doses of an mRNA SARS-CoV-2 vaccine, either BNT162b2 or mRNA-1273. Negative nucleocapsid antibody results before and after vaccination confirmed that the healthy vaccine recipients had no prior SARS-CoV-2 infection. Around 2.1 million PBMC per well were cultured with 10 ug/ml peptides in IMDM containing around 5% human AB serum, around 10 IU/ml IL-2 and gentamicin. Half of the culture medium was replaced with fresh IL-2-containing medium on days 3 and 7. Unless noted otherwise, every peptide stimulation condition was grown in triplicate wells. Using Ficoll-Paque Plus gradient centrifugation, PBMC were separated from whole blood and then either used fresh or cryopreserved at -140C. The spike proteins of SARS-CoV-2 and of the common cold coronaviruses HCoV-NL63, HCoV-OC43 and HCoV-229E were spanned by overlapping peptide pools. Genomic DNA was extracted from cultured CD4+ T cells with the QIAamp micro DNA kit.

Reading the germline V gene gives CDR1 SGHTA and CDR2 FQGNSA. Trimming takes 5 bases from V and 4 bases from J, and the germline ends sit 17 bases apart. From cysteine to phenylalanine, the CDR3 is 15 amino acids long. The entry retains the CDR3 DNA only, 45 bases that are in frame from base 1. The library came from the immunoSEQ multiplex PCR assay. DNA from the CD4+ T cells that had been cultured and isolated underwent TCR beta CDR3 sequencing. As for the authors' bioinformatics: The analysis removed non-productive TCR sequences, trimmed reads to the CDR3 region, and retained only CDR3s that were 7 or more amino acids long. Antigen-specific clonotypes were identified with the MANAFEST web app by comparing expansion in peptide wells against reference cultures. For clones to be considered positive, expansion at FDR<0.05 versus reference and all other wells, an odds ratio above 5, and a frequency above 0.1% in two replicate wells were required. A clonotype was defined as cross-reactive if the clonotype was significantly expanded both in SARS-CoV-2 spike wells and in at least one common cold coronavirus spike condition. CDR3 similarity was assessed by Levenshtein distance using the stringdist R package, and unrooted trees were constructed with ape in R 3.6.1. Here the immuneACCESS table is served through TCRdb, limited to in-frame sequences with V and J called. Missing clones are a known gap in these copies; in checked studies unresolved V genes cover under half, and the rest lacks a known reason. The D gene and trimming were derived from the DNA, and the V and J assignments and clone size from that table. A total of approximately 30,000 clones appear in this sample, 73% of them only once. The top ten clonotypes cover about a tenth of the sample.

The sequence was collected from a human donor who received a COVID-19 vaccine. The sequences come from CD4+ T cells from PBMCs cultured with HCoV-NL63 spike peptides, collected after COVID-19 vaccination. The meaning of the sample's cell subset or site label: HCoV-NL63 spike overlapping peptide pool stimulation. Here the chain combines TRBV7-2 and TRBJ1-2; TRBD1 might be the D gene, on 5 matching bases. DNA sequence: TGTGCCAGCAGCCTCGGTCCGGGGGACGCCTATGGCTACACCTTC. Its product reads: CASSLGPGDAYGYTF. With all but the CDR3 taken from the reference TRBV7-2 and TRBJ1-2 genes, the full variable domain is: GAGVSQSPSNKVTEKGKDVELRCDPISGHTALYWYRQSLGQGLEFLIYFQGNSAPDKSGLPSDRFSAERTGGSVSTLTIQRTQQEDSAVYLCASSLGPGDAYGYTFGSGTRLTVV.